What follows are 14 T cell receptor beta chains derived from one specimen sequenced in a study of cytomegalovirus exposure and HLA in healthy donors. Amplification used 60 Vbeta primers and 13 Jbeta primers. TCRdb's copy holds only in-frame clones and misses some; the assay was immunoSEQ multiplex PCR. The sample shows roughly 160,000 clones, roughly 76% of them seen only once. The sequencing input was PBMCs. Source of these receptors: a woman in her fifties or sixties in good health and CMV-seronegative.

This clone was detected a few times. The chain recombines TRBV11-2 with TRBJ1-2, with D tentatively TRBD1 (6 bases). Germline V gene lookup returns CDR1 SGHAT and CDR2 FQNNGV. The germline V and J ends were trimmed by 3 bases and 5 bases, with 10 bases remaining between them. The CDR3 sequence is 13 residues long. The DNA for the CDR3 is TGTGCCAGCAGCTTGGGGGCGGGTTATGGCTACACCTTC. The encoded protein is CASSLGAGYGYTF.

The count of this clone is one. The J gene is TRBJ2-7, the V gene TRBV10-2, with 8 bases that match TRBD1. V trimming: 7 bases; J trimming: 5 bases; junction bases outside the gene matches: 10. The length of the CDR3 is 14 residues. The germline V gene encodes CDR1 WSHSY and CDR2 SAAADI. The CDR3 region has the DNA TGCGCCAGCATTGAAGACAGGGGAATCCACGAGCAGTACTTC. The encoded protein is CASIEDRGIHEQYF.

CDR3: CASSTGLAGGSYEQYF. The CDR3, as DNA: TGTGCCAGCAGCACGGGACTAGCGGGGGGGTCCTACGAGCAGTACTTC. This rearrangement joins TRBV7-2 to TRBJ2-7; TRBD2 matches at 16 bases. This CDR3 comprises 16 residues. J lost 1 base, V lost 5 bases, and 2 bases had no gene match. Germline CDR1 is SGHTA and CDR2 is FQGNSA.

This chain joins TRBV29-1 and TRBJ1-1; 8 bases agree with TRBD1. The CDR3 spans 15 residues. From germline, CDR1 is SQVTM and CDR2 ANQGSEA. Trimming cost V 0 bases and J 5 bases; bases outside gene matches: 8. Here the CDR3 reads CSVEDHWDRKTEAFF. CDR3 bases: TGCAGCGTTGAAGATCACTGGGACAGGAAGACTGAAGCTTTCTTT.

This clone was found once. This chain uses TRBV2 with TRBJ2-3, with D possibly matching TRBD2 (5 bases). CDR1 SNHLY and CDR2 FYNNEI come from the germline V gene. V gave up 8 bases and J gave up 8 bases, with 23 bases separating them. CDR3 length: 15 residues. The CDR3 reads CASLMGAAGSGTQYF. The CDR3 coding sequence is TGTGCCAGCTTAATGGGAGCGGCTGGATCTGGTACGCAGTATTTT. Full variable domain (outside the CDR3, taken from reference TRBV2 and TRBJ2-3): EPEVTQTPSHQVTQMGQEVILRCVPISNHLYFYWYRQILGQKVEFLVSFYNNEISEKSEIFDDQFSVERPDGSNFTLKIRSTKLEDSAMYFCASLMGAAGSGTQYFGPGTRLTVL.

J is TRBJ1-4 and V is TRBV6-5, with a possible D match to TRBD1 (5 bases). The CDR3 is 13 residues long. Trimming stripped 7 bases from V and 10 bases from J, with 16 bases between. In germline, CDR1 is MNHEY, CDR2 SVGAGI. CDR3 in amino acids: CASKQQDNGKLFF. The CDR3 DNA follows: TGTGCCAGCAAACAACAGGACAACGGAAAACTGTTTTTT.

CDR3 nucleotide sequence: TGTGCCAGCAGCGACCACAGGGCCCGATCACCCCTCCACTTT. It yields the protein CASSDHRARSPLHF. The chain joins TRBV9 to TRBJ1-6, with D possibly being TRBD1 (6 bases). The CDR3 length is 14 residues. Per the germline V gene, CDR1 is SGDLS and CDR2 is YYNGEE. V gave up 3 bases and J gave up 10 bases, with 14 bases separating them.

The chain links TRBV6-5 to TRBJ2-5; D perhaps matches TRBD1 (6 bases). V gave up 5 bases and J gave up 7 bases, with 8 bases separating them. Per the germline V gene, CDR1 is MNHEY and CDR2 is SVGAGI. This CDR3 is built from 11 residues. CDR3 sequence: CASSLQGTQYF. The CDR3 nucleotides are TGTGCCAGCAGTCTACAGGGGACCCAGTACTTC.

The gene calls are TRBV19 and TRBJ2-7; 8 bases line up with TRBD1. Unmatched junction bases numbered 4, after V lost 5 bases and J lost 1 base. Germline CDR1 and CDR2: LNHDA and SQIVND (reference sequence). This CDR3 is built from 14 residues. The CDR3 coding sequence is TGTGCCAGTAGTCCGCGACAGGGGTCCTACGAGCAGTACTTC. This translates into CASSPRQGSYEQYF.

The CDR3 nucleotides read TGTGCCAGCAGCTTAAGCTGGCGCGGGAGTCCACCAGATACGCAGTATTTT. Translation gives CASSLSWRGSPPDTQYF. V and J are TRBV11-2 and TRBJ2-3; TRBD2 matches at 7 bases. Per germline, CDR1 SGHAT and CDR2 FQNNGV. The CDR3 runs 17 residues. With V trimmed by 2 bases and J by 4 bases, 12 bases remained unmatched.

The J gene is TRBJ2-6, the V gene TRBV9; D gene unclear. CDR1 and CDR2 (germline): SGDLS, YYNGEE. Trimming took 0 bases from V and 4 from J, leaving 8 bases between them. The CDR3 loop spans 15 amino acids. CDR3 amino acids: CASSVGLQGANVLTF. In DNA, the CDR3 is TGTGCCAGCAGCGTAGGACTTCAAGGGGCCAACGTCCTGACTTTC.

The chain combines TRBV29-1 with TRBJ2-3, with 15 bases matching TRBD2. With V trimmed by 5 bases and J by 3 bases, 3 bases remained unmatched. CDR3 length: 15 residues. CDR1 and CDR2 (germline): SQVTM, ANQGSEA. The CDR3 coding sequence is TGCAGCGTTACCGGGACTAGCGGGGGGACAGATACGCAGTATTTT. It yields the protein CSVTGTSGGTDTQYF.

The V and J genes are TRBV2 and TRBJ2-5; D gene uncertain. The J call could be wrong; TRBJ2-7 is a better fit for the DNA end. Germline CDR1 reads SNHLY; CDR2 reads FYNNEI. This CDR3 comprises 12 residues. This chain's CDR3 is CASSEVRYEQYF. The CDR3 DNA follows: TGTGCCAGCAGTGAAGTTCGCTACGAGCAGTACTTC.

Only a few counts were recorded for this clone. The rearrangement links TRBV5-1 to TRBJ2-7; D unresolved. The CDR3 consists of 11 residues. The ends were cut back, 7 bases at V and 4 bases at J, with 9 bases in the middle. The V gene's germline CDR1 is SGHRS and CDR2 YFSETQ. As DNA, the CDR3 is TGCGCCAGCGCCCTAGGTTACGAGCAGTACTTC. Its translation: CASALGYEQYF.